This T cell receptor (beta chain) comes out of a study of blood T cell repertoires in COVID-19 (dated by TCRdb to between 2020 and 2021). With respect to the entire study: Collaborator samples came from the United States, Italy and Spain and covered acute and convalescent phases of COVID-19. The prospective study material was composed of cDNA or gDNA derived from T cells, B-cell-depleted T cells, or PBMCs. Subjects who had been exposed to COVID-19, were actively infected with it, or had recovered from it provided the deeply sampled blood TCRbeta repertoires that made up the dataset. The repertoires were released in a freely available public database meant as a resource for research on the immune response to SARS-CoV-2. The samples were drawn from two sources: the first 160 participants of the ongoing ImmuneRACE study, and some 1,300 subjects contributed by 6 global collaborators. Sample metadata almost always included a de-identified subject ID, COVID-19 status, age in years and sex. Where available, HLA class I and class II types were obtained from metadata supplied by the sample provider rather than from assay-based typing. The full study reports these points: The amount of clinical and demographic metadata varied by source and participant and was provided uncurated.

TCRbeta CDR3 regions were amplified from genomic DNA using the immunoSEQ Assay, a bias-controlled multiplex PCR. Turning to the authors' computational methods: Nucleated cell counts per sample were estimated from amplification of reference gene primers within the assay. To quantify the absolute abundance of each unique TCRbeta CDR3 rearrangement, sequence reads were collapsed and filtered. Productive Simpson clonality was computed per sample as the square root of Simpson's diversity index over productive rearrangements. This immuneACCESS table, as held by TCRdb, lists in-frame sequences with V and J called but not all clones. Of the missing ones, under half trace to an unresolved V gene in checked studies; the others have no known cause. V, J and clone size are taken as reported in that table, and D and trimming were inferred from the DNA itself. The sample table lists 25,000 to 35,000 clones, about nine tenths of them with a count of one. In total, the top ten clones hold 5% to 6% of the sample.

Each collaborating institution followed its own protocols to collect whole blood in K2EDTA tubes. For TCRbeta analysis, collaborators shipped samples as frozen whole blood, isolated PBMCs, or DNA extracted from either of those sample types. As to this clone: Its antigen remains unidentified. No base-level quality is on record; no much larger clone is a single base apart.

CDR1 and CDR2 (SGHAT, FQNNGV) derive from the germline V gene. Trimming costs V 0 bases and J 5 bases, and their ends lie 10 bases apart. Reading from cysteine to phenylalanine, the CDR3 counts 14 amino acids. Here the CDR3 DNA is all that survives: 42 bases in frame from base 1. The sequenced material came from peripheral blood. The sequence joins TRBV11-2 to TRBJ1-2; the D gene is not confidently resolved. The clonotype was recovered from a man aged 55-75 years with active COVID-19. CDR3 loop: CASSLDFSWYGYTF. Read as DNA, the sequence is TGTGCCAGCAGCTTAGATTTCAGTTGGTATGGCTACACCTTC.